The sequence of this TCR beta chain was determined in a study of cytomegalovirus exposure and HLA in healthy donors (dated by TCRdb to the late 2010s). With respect to the entire study: In an earlier analysis of roughly 590 of the donors, around 290 Gb of sequence data and 90 million to 130 million unique TCR beta sequences from roughly 190 million T cells were reported. An early release covering roughly 580 HLA-typed donors comprised approximately 300 gigabases of sequencing data and some 79 million unique TCR sequences. Among the 398 genotyped donors, roughly 80% belonged to the genetic ancestry cluster associated with self-reported Caucasian donors. The study aimed to test whether signatures of past pathogen exposure could be identified by cataloging public T cell receptors. The T cell repertoires of several hundred subjects were profiled by immunosequencing and related to cytomegalovirus serostatus. Along with the approximately 670-subject first cohort, a separate validation cohort of more than 90 different subjects was used. To predict cytomegalovirus infection status, the study combined high-throughput TCR immunosequencing, statistical association of individual TCRs with disease status, and machine learning. In a later analysis, previously published TCR beta repertoires from hundreds of donors were re-analyzed and high-resolution HLA genotyping was added so that TCR occurrence patterns could be studied. The later analysis used no new phenotypic data to find candidate immune exposures, relying instead on TCR beta sequences and their occurrence across donors. To decide whether each TCR beta V gene segment behaved as functional or pseudogenic, an earlier analysis of nearly 600 of the donors relied on high-throughput TCR beta sequencing. Alongside the repertoire data, information on donor age, sex, ethnicity and CMV serostatus was compiled. In a later genetic analysis, genome-wide SNP genotypes for about three fifths of the roughly 670 donors were used, and that subset was treated as a discovery cohort. All discovery cohort repertoires had been generated using a single sequencing platform. Both class I and class II loci were covered by HLA typing, at four-digit resolution. The number of typed donors differed by locus: roughly 620-640 for A, B, C, DRB1 and DQB1; approximately 540 for DQA1; around 610 for DPA1; and around 450 for DPB1. Several DR-DQ haplotypes were treated as single units for association and clustering because of strong linkage in the cohort. On average, roughly 250,000 unique TCR beta nucleotide sequences were sequenced per donor among a few hundred genotyped donors of the cohort, with 15% to 20% of those sequences being non-productive.

From its cysteine to its phenylalanine, the CDR3 spans 14 amino acids. Just CDR3 DNA is preserved here, 42 bases in frame from base 1. The germline V gene specifies KGHSH as CDR1 and LQKENI as CDR2. From V the trimming removes 6 bases and from J it removes 1 base, while the gene matches leave 2 bases of the junction unaccounted for. To note about this clone: It lacks a known antigen. No base-level quality is on record; no much larger clone is a single base apart.

What the authors observed across the whole study: A group of highly shared sequence variants was considered likely to be a technical artifact of the sequencing pipeline. In this cohort, only TCR beta chains were sequenced, and detectable features were limited by the absence of alpha or paired-chain data. According to a later analysis, TCR association rates differed among HLA loci, with DRB1 alleles showing the most associated TCRs and HLA-C alleles showing the fewest. Linkage disequilibrium might explain the correlated functional status among segregating V segments, but an unknown experimental factor could not be ruled out. Specific HLA alleles were associated with roughly 16,000 TCR beta sequences at a false discovery rate of 0.05 in a later analysis. Because some donors lacked HLA typing at each locus, the association tests relied only on the typed subset. It was suggested by the authors that the approach could potentially be generalized to other disease states and immunological phenotypes. Most TCR sequences were seen in very few donors, while some public TCRs were found in many individuals. A further reported finding was that TCR beta sequences accurately predicted the HLA-A and HLA-B alleles for most subjects in the first cohort. Presence/absence analyses assumed roughly uniform sequencing depth across donors, an assumption that may not hold. In a later analysis, HLA-associated TCR beta chains were found to be more clonally expanded and to have lower generation probabilities than equally common non-associated chains. According to a later analysis, parvovirus B19, influenza, CMV and Epstein-Barr virus appeared linked to several top co-occurrence clusters. An earlier analysis of several hundred of the donors showed that most TCR beta V segments appeared in productive rearrangements either about 90% or about 30% of the time, which broadly matched IMGT annotations. Because counts were too low, about 17 rarely observed V segments, including chromosome 9 orphons, were excluded from the earlier analysis of some 590 of the donors. Assigning TCR associations to individual alleles was difficult when HLA alleles, especially DR and DQ, strongly co-occurred. The study listed 170 or so TCR beta chains as associated with cytomegalovirus. Cytomegalovirus status was reported to be diagnosed by the classifier with high specificity and sensitivity in both the original and validation cohorts. According to a later genetic analysis, donors in an Asian-associated ancestry cluster had fewer N-insertions in productive TCRs than the approximately 670-donor mean. An association between a missense DCLRE1C variant and V-gene and J-gene trimming of TCR beta chains was found in a later genetic analysis and replicated in an independent cohort. Some IMGT-functional V segments, including TRBV6-2 and TRBV6-3, could not be distinguished by the 87-base-pair reads and were therefore excluded. In a later analysis, most CMV-associated TCR beta chains were found to appear HLA-restricted, with HLA associations seemingly driven largely by CMV exposure. The only immune exposure information available for the cohort was CMV serostatus. In vitro tests confirmed that three of the cytomegalovirus-associated TCR beta chains recognize cytomegalovirus antigens.

The cohort comprised 710 or so healthy bone marrow donors. At the time of sampling, every cohort member was nominally healthy, though immune exposures that went unrecorded were likely present. The donor tested CMV seronegative, placing the donor among the 350 or so seronegative members of the cohort. A peripheral blood sample was provided by each donor, and peripheral blood mononuclear cells were used for TCR beta sequencing. Genomic DNA extraction from the blood cell samples was performed with the Qiagen DNeasy Blood Extraction Kit. Library creation used the immunoSEQ multiplex PCR assay. The multiplex PCR relied on a mix of 60 forward primers for TCR Vbeta segments and 13 reverse primers for TCR Jbeta segments. A multiplex PCR assay on genomic DNA amplified the CDR3 region of rearranged TCR beta genes. On the Illumina HiSeq System, the amplified TCR beta libraries were sequenced as 87-base-pair reads. The study's own analysis went as follows. A later analysis counted approximately 74 million unique TCR beta chains across the 650 to 700 repertoires, and 9.5 million to 11 million of these chains were shared by at least two donors. A nearest-neighbor algorithm error-corrected the raw reads and collapsed the reads into unique sequences, merging closely related sequences to remove PCR and sequencing errors. Alignment of CDR3 sequences to IMGT reference sequences was used to assign V, D and J gene segments. Each retained sequence needed at least a six-nucleotide match to both a V gene segment and a J gene segment. A rearrangement counted as productive if the CDR3 had no stop codons and remained in frame with V and J, and every other rearrangement counted as non-productive. CDR3 was defined according to IMGT convention as the region running from the second conserved V-encoded cysteine to the conserved J-encoded phenylalanine. The earlier analysis of roughly 590 of the donors excluded any sequence lacking an unambiguous match to a single V gene segment. An earlier analysis of over 450 of the donors classified V segments as functional when productive rearrangements were above 56.7% and as segregating when the standard deviation between donors was above 5%. To diagnose cytomegalovirus status from the catalog of TCR beta chain sequences, a statistical classification framework was built. In a later analysis, V and J genes were assigned by comparing TCR nucleotide sequences against IMGT/GENE-DB human TR gene sequences. In a later analysis, CDR3 sequences and most-parsimonious VDJ recombination scenarios were assigned using the TCRdist pipeline. In a later analysis, each TCR beta chain was defined by its CDR3 amino acid sequence together with its V-gene family, and reads without a unique V-gene family were excluded. To address suspected cross-contamination and a sequencing artifact, a later analysis removed a few hundred highly shared, low-generation-probability nucleotide sequences. A later analysis calculated a clonal expansion index for each public chain from normalized within-repertoire ranks of inferred template counts. In a later analysis, generation probabilities were computed with a VDJ recombination model fitted to out-of-frame rearrangements, and the resulting probabilities were checked against IGoR. In a later analysis, TCR-TCR, TCR-HLA and TCR-CMV co-occurrence was scored with hypergeometric tests, and a repertoire-size bias correction was applied to TCR pairs. A later analysis estimated false discovery rates by permuting HLA or CMV assignments 20 times. In a later analysis, co-occurring TCRs were grouped using DBSCAN, and TCRdist sequence similarity was added for clustering within HLA-allele-positive subsets. Repertoires with fewer than 30,000 or more than 120,000 public chains were left out of co-occurrence clustering, as were five repertoires with anomalous nucleotide sharing. Not all clones reach the TCRdb copy of this immuneACCESS table, which keeps in-frame sequences only. Checked studies attribute under half of the gap to unresolved V genes and leave the rest unexplained. V and J calls and clone size follow that table, whereas D and trimming were derived from the DNA. In this sample the table shows about 160,000 clones, about four fifths of which occur a single time. Jointly, the top ten make up approximately 4.5% of the sample.

The sequenced sample consisted of PBMCs. This sequence was found in a man aged 30 to 45 in good health and CMV-seronegative. This chain joins TRBV18 to TRBJ1-1; 10 bases in the junction line up with TRBD1. The CDR3 region has the sequence CASSRQGANTEAFF. The sequence in DNA is TGTGCCAGCTCCCGACAGGGGGCGAACACTGAAGCTTTCTTT.